These 19 T cell receptor beta chains share one sample of origin, sequenced in a study of blood T cell repertoires in COVID-19. Here immunoSEQ multiplex PCR was the method, and the copy in TCRdb shows in-frame clones only, minus some. The repertoire holds over 200,000 clones, with 90% to 95% as singletons. Specimen: peripheral blood. The receptors were gathered from a man between 60 and 70 years old with COVID-19, enrolled during active disease.

The chain links TRBV7-2 to TRBJ2-3, with 7 bases aligning to TRBD2. This CDR3 has 12 amino acids. The V segment lost 6 bases and the J segment 8 bases; nucleotides outside the gene matches: 5. Germline values: CDR1 SGHTA, CDR2 FQGNSA. The CDR3 is CASSIGGGTQYF. Written as DNA, the CDR3 is TGTGCCAGCAGTATTGGGGGGGGTACGCAGTATTTT.

The V and J genes are TRBV5-6 and TRBJ1-6; 7 bases fit TRBD1. CDR1 is SGHDT and CDR2 is YYEEEE in the germline V gene. The CDR3 is 18 amino acids. Trimming at V came to 3 bases and at J to 6 bases, leaving 15 bases not matched to a gene. This chain's CDR3 is CASSSSPSLTGTNSPLHF. The CDR3 DNA follows: TGTGCCAGCAGCTCAAGCCCGAGTCTGACAGGGACTAATTCACCCCTCCACTTT.

The chain uses TRBV12-3 or TRBV12-4 and TRBJ2-5; D is ambiguous. The CDR3 has 13 residues. V lost 3 bases to trimming and J lost 5 bases, with 10 bases between them. CDR3 region: CASSLWSEETQYF. In DNA form, the CDR3 reads TGTGCCAGCAGTTTGTGGAGTGAGGAGACCCAGTACTTC.

The rearrangement links TRBV7-9 to TRBJ1-4; TRBD1 matches 9 bases. The ends lost 5 bases at V and 5 bases at J; junction bases unmatched: 6. Germline CDR1 and CDR2: SEHNR and FQNEAQ (reference sequence). This CDR3 has 15 amino acids. The CDR3 DNA follows: TGTGCCAGCAGCAAATCCGGGACAGGGAATGAAAAACTGTTTTTT. It yields the protein CASSKSGTGNEKLFF.

This sequence joins TRBV5-1 and TRBJ2-7, with a possible D match to TRBD1 (6 bases). CDR1 SGHRS and CDR2 YFSETQ come from the germline V gene. This CDR3 contains 14 residues. Trimming removed 5 bases at V and 2 bases at J, with 14 bases between. The CDR3 loop reads CASSLQGSPYEQYF. CDR3 DNA: TGCGCCAGCAGTCTACAGGGATCCCCCTACGAGCAGTACTTC.

The J gene is TRBJ1-4, the V gene TRBV6-5, with TRBD1 identical over 9 bases. The CDR3 loop spans 16 amino acids. V shed 1 base and J 8 bases; nucleotides not matched to a gene: 8. Germline CDR1 reads MNHEY; CDR2 reads SVGAGI. The CDR3 DNA is TGTGCCAGCAGTTACTTGTTCGGGACAGGGCTGGAAAAACTGTTTTTT. Translation: CASSYLFGTGLEKLFF.

V usage is TRBV30 and J usage is TRBJ1-1; a possible D gene is TRBD1 (6 bases). Trimming removed 0 bases from V and 7 bases from J, with 15 bases in between. The CDR3 runs 14 residues. Per germline, CDR1 GTSNPN and CDR2 SVGIG (reference sequence). This CDR3 reads CAWSVRLRGGEAFF. The CDR3, as DNA: TGTGCCTGGAGTGTACGTCTGAGAGGGGGTGAAGCTTTCTTT. Filled out from reference TRBV30 and TRBJ1-1, the complete variable domain reads SQTIHQWPATLVQPVGSPLSLECTVEGTSNPNLYWYRQAAGRGLQLLFYSVGIGQISSEVPQNLSASRPQDRQFILSSKKLLLSDSGFYLCAWSVRLRGGEAFFGQGTRLTVV.

This clone was detected once. The rearrangement links TRBV11-2 to TRBJ2-1; 10 bases match TRBD2. V lost 1 base and J lost 6; bases outside the gene matches: 3. The CDR3 totals 15 residues. Germline CDR1 and CDR2: SGHAT and FQNNGV. The CDR3 is CASSLGAGGVNEQFF. CDR3 nucleotide sequence: TGTGCCAGCAGCTTAGGAGCGGGAGGGGTCAATGAGCAGTTCTTC.

The chain is built from TRBV29-1 and TRBJ2-5, with D perhaps matching TRBD2 (5 bases). V was shortened by 2 bases and J by 4 bases, with 8 bases between the two germline ends. The CDR3 is 12 amino acids. The V gene's germline CDR1 is SQVTM and CDR2 ANQGSEA. The CDR3 spells CSVESGVETQYF. CDR3 nucleotides: TGCAGCGTTGAATCCGGGGTAGAGACCCAGTACTTC.

The genes are TRBV25-1 and TRBJ2-5; 8 bases match TRBD1. The V segment lost 4 bases and the J segment 5 bases; nucleotides outside the gene matches: 6. CDR1 and CDR2 (germline): MGHDK, SYGVNS. The CDR3 covers 14 residues. The CDR3 coding sequence is TGTGCCAGCAGTGCCAGGGGGCGAAGGGAGACCCAGTACTTC. Residues: CASSARGRRETQYF.

The chain combines TRBV20-1 with TRBJ2-1; D not certain. The CDR3 totals 10 residues. Trimming took 2 bases from V and 9 from J, leaving 5 bases between them. Germline V gives CDR1 DFQATT, CDR2 SNEGSKA (reference sequence). DNA for the CDR3: TGCAGTGCTAGATCTTTTGAGCAGTTCTTC. Encoded protein: CSARSFEQFF.

This sequence joins TRBV7-9 and TRBJ2-4; D is unresolved. The CDR3 is 14 amino acids. Trimming cost V 4 bases and J 0 bases, with 7 bases left between them. The germline CDR1 and CDR2 sequences are SEHNR and FQNEAQ (reference sequence). CDR3 sequence reads: CASSSLIAKNIQYF. CDR3 nucleotide sequence: TGTGCCAGCAGCTCACTTATAGCCAAAAACATTCAGTACTTC. Supplemented by reference TRBV7-9 and TRBJ2-4, the full variable domain reads DTGVSQNPRHKITKRGQNVTFRCDPISEHNRLYWYRQTLGQGPEFLTYFQNEAQLEKSRLLSDRFSAERPKGSFSTLEIQRTEQGDSAMYLCASSSLIAKNIQYFGAGTRLSVL.

This rearrangement joins TRBV29-1 to TRBJ1-2; the match to TRBD1 covers 10 bases. Germline CDR1 SQVTM, CDR2 ANQGSEA. The junction had 6 bases not matched to a gene; V was cut back by 3 bases and J by 8 bases. There are 13 residues in the CDR3. The CDR3 protein is CSVDGTGARGYTF. The CDR3 nucleotides read TGCAGCGTTGACGGGACAGGGGCGCGAGGCTACACCTTC.

CDR3 in DNA: TGTGCCAGCAGGGCGGGATTGGGGGAGCAGTACTTC. It is translated as CASRAGLGEQYF. The chain links TRBV2 to TRBJ2-7; the D gene is possibly TRBD2 (6 bases). The V and J ends lost 6 bases and 7 bases respectively, with 13 bases between them. CDR1 SNHLY and CDR2 FYNNEI come from the germline V gene. This CDR3 has 12 residues. Supplemented by reference TRBV2 and TRBJ2-7, the full variable domain reads EPEVTQTPSHQVTQMGQEVILRCVPISNHLYFYWYRQILGQKVEFLVSFYNNEISEKSEIFDDQFSVERPDGSNFTLKIRSTKLEDSAMYFCASRAGLGEQYFGPGTRLTVT.

Regarding this clone: Mismatch with germline at one junction end may stem from a read error. The V gene is TRBV27, the J gene TRBJ1-4, with 7 bases that match TRBD1. The CDR3 contains 14 residues. Germline V gene lookup returns CDR1 MNHEY and CDR2 SMNVEV (reference sequence). The CDR3 sequence: CASSLWVTGTPVIF. The CDR3 nucleotides are TGTGCCAGCAGTTTATGGGTGACAGGGACTCCCGTCATTTTT. Combining the CDR3 with reference TRBV27 and TRBJ1-4 gives the whole variable domain EAQVTQNPRYLITVTGKKLTVTCSQNMNHEYMSWYRQDPGLGLRQIYYSMNVEVTDKGDVPEGYKVSRKEKRNFPLILESPSPNQTSLYFCASSLWVTGTPVIFGSGTQLSVL.

The chain has TRBV6-2 or TRBV6-3 and TRBJ2-5, with D possibly TRBD2 on 5 matching bases. Germline CDR1 and CDR2: MNHEY and SVGEGT. Between the trimmed V and J ends, which lost 2 bases and 3 bases, there was a span of 13 bases. The CDR3 spans 15 residues. The CDR3 nucleotides read TGTGCCAGCAGTTACCCGGCTAGCCAGGAAGAGACCCAGTACTTC. Encoded protein: CASSYPASQEETQYF.

This clone showed up just a few times. This sample includes further DNA sequences coding for the same CDR3. The chain couples TRBV19 to TRBJ2-5, with 12 nucleotides matching TRBD2. This CDR3 spans 17 amino acids. CDR1 is LNHDA and CDR2 is SQIVND in the germline V gene (reference sequence). After removal of 3 bases from V and 2 bases from J, the junction contained 7 bases not matched to a gene. Here the CDR3 reads CASSIGLAGLTQETQYF. Here the CDR3 DNA reads TGTGCCAGTAGTATCGGACTAGCGGGGCTCACTCAAGAGACCCAGTACTTC.

The chain combines TRBV6-5 with TRBJ1-6; no clear D. The CDR3 consists of 14 residues. V was shortened by 0 bases and J by 7 bases, with 7 bases between the two germline ends. From germline, CDR1 is MNHEY and CDR2 SVGAGI. The DNA for the CDR3 is TGTGCCAGCAGTTACTCGTCTGTGAATTCACCCCTCCACTTT. It codes for CASSYSSVNSPLHF.

This chain connects TRBV6-2 or TRBV6-3 to TRBJ2-7, with D perhaps TRBD2 (6 bases). The CDR3 has 14 residues. Germline-derived CDR1 and CDR2 are MNHEY and SVGEGT. V was trimmed by 3 bases and J by 4 bases, leaving 13 bases between them. CDR3 in DNA: TGTGCCAGCAGTTATGCTGCGGGACCTTACGAGCAGTACTTC. This gives the protein CASSYAAGPYEQYF.